What follows describes a single T cell receptor beta chain. In this sample, this clone turned up a few times. Its antigen is unknown. Per-base qualities were not stored, and no clone one base away is much larger. The goal of deep resolution MiSeq sequencing was a depth between 1 in 1 million and 1 in 200,000 T cells, and coverage averaged 10x per clonotype. The immunoSEQ hsTCRB Kit was used to generate the TCR beta libraries. The published analysis was carried out like this. Data were analyzed with ImmunoSEQ Data Assistant and ImmunoSEQ Analyzer, with V, D and J genes assigned per IMGT definitions. Clonality, which ranges from 0 to 1, was calculated by subtracting the normalized Shannon entropy of productive rearrangement frequencies from one. Only overrepresented clonotypes making up at least 0.05% of each patient's repertoire were included in the public clonotype analysis. Some twelve repertoires from age-matched healthy donors, obtained from immuneACCESS, served as clonality controls. TCRdb provides this immuneACCESS table in a form limited to in-frame rearrangements. Some clones are lacking; in checked studies, under half of them reflect an unresolved V gene, and why the rest are absent is not known. The V and J calls and clone size were taken over from that table, and D and trimming were inferred from the DNA. The sample records just over 200,000 clones, 65% to 80% of which are singletons. The ten largest clones take up about 6% of the sample.

The time point label for this specimen denotes: 12 months on ibrutinib. For TCR beta library preparation, approximately 2 micrograms of genomic DNA were isolated from cryopreserved PBMCs. Longitudinal blood samples from CLL patients on ibrutinib monotherapy underwent high-throughput TCR beta sequencing. The patients took part in an open-label, single-center phase 2 trial of ibrutinib monotherapy. The entry originates in a study of cytotoxic CD8 clonotypes in ibrutinib-treated CLL (dated by TCRdb to about 2021). For the study in its entirety: The cohort included around 16 treatment-naive and fewer than 12 relapsed/refractory patients; approximately 17 were IGHV unmutated. Longitudinal samples were obtainable from about 30% of the roughly 86 participants in the trial. Every sample from remission and from progressive disease was obtained while the patients were still on ibrutinib. On average, each sample had 255,043 productive templates and roughly 95,000 productive rearrangements. Partial responses were observed in around 25 patients and complete responses in 2; after a median follow-up of 68 months, remission was maintained in roughly 14 patients and progression was observed in roughly twelve. Cryopreserved peripheral blood mononuclear cells were collected before treatment, at response, and at either disease progression or sustained remission. Samples at response were collected after a median of around twelve months of treatment, with a range of roughly 6 to 40 months. Points the paper makes about the study in general: At baseline, clonality was higher than in age-matched healthy donors and showed a strong correlation with circulating CD8+ T-cell counts. Sampling times were not matched between sustained-remission and progressing patients, and lymph node repertoires were not studied. At ibrutinib response clonality went up, during sustained remission it held steady, and at progression it dropped back toward baseline. Public clonotypes were rare and either shrank or stayed stable during treatment, and the rise in clonality at ibrutinib response reflected expansion of private clonotypes.

This clonotype was obtained from a human donor with chronic lymphocytic leukemia. Sequenced here: PBMCs, sampled after 12 months of ibrutinib treatment.

The nucleotide sequence is given as TGCAGCGTTGCGATGACGGCGAACTATGGCTACACCTTC. Protein translation: CSVAMTANYGYTF. The V gene is TRBV29-1 and the J gene is TRBJ1-2, with no confidently assigned D gene. There are 13 amino acids in the CDR3, from cysteine to phenylalanine inclusive. Only the CDR3 region is kept as DNA, spanning 39 bases read in frame from base 1. A distance of 11 bases separates the germline ends of V and J, which lose 4 bases and 2 bases respectively. The germline V gene sets CDR1 to SQVTM and CDR2 to ANQGSEA.